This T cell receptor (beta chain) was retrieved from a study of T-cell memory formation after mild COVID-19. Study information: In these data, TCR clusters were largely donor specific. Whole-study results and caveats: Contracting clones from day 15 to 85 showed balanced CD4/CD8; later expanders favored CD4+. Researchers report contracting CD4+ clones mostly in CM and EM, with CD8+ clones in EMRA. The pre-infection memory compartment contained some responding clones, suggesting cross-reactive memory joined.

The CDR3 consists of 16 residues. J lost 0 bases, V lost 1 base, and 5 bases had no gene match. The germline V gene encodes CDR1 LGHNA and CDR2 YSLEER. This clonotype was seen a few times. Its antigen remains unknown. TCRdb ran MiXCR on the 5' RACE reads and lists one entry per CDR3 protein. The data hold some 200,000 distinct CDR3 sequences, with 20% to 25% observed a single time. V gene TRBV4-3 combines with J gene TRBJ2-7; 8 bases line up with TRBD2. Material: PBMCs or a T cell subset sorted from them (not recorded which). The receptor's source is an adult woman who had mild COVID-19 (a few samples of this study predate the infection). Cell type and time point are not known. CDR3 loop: CASSQARGGNSYEQYF. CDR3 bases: TGCGCCAGCAGCCAAGCACGGGGGGGAAACTCCTACGAGCAGTACTTC.